These 12 T cell receptor beta chains were all obtained from the same sample, sequenced in a study of read filtering for tumor transcriptome and immune sequencing. The library was built from approximately 400 ng RNA with molecular barcoded adaptors for alpha/delta and beta/gamma chains. TCRdb itself ran the reads through MiXCR, one entry per CDR3 protein. The sample carries about 62,000 distinct CDR3 sequences, roughly a fifth recorded once. Sample: a population of CD138-negative cells sorted from bone marrow. Receptors were obtained from a donor over 35 with multiple myeloma.

Note on this clonotype: It is likely a read error, because the conserved phenylalanine at the end of the CDR3 is missing. The CDR3 sequence: CASAGLAGGPYEQFL. CDR3 nucleotide sequence: TGCGCCAGCGCTGGACTGGCGGGAGGGCCATACGAGCAGTTCCTC. This chain connects TRBV5-1 to TRBJ2-1; 9 bases line up with TRBD2. This CDR3 is 15 amino acids long. CDR1 and CDR2 (germline): SGHRS, YFSETQ. After removal of 7 bases from V and 10 bases from J, the junction contained 15 bases not matched to a gene.

This sequence joins TRBV30 and TRBJ2-1, with 9 bases lining up with TRBD1. Germline V gene sequence: CDR1 GTSNPN, CDR2 SVGIG (reference sequence). The CDR3 consists of 16 residues. After removal of 6 bases from V and 7 bases from J, the junction contained 16 bases not matched to a gene. In nucleotides, the CDR3 is TGTGCCTGTCAAGGGACAGGGATTAATTTTAGGAATGAGCAGTTCTTC. Translation: CACQGTGINFRNEQFF.

This clonotype has a single count. With a much larger clone just one base away, this may be a read error. Without the conserved terminal phenylalanine or tryptophan, this CDR3 likely stems from a read error. The chain couples TRBV6-1 to TRBJ2-5; 7 nucleotides line up with TRBD2. The V gene's germline CDR1 is MNHNS and CDR2 SASEGT. J lost 1 base, V lost 3 bases, and 8 bases had no gene match. The CDR3 extends over 16 amino acids. The CDR3 region is CASSDRAGPSQETQYS. CDR3 coding DNA: TGTGCCAGCAGTGATCGAGCGGGACCATCCCAAGAGACCCAGTACTCC.

This chain uses TRBV29-1 with TRBJ1-5, with 8 bases fitting TRBD1. The length of the CDR3 is 13 residues. The V segment lost 7 bases and the J segment 5 bases; nucleotides outside the gene matches: 7. The germline V gene encodes CDR1 SQVTM and CDR2 ANQGSEA. The CDR3 loop is CSATTGVDQPQHF. The CDR3 region has the DNA TGCAGCGCCACGACAGGGGTGGATCAGCCCCAGCATTTT.

The chain uses TRBV5-4 and TRBJ1-2; 9 nucleotides align to TRBD1. Germline-derived CDR1 and CDR2 are SGHNT and YYREEE (reference sequence). The CDR3 length is 13 residues. V was pared by 4 bases and J by 6 bases, with 4 bases of the junction left unmatched. In DNA form, the CDR3 reads TGTGCCAGCAGCGGGGACAGGGCCCATGGCTACACCTTC. Its protein is CASSGDRAHGYTF.

This clonotype was observed many times. CDR3 in amino acids: CASSPRGGSWETQYF. DNA of the CDR3: TGTGCCAGCAGCCCCCGGGGCGGCTCGTGGGAGACCCAGTACTTC. The V call is TRBV7-9, the J call TRBJ2-5; D assignment may be TRBD1 or TRBD2 (5 bases each). This CDR3 contains 15 residues. Germline-derived CDR1 and CDR2 are SEHNR and FQNEAQ (reference sequence). Trimming removed 5 bases at V and 5 bases at J, with 18 bases between.

This clonotype was observed at least ten times. CDR3 region: CASSALGLAGRNEQFF. For the CDR3, the DNA is TGTGCCAGTAGTGCACTGGGACTAGCGGGACGGAATGAGCAGTTCTTC. The genes are TRBV19 and TRBJ2-1; 13 nucleotides align to TRBD2. J was trimmed by 7 bases and V by 5 bases; bases with no gene match: 8. Germline lookup yields CDR1 LNHDA and CDR2 SQIVND (reference sequence). The CDR3 has 16 amino acids.

The sample holds many counts of this clonotype. The chain is built from TRBV12-3 or TRBV12-4 and TRBJ1-1, with D possibly being TRBD1 (6 bases). Trimming left V 2 bases short and J 1 base short, with 8 bases between. The CDR3 runs to 14 residues. This chain's CDR3 is CASSLNRENTEAFF. The CDR3 region has the DNA TGTGCCAGCAGTTTAAACAGGGAGAACACTGAAGCTTTCTTT.

This clonotype was detected many times. Here the CDR3 reads CSVGGGEWSDTQYF. The CDR3 DNA is TGCAGCGTCGGAGGGGGTGAGTGGTCAGATACGCAGTATTTT. The rearrangement uses TRBV29-1 and TRBJ2-3; D may correspond to TRBD1 or TRBD2 (6 bases each). CDR3 length equals 14 residues. Trimming cost V 6 bases and J 4 bases, with 17 bases left between them. CDR1 is SQVTM, CDR2 ANQGSEA, per germline.

There are many counts of this clonotype. The chain uses TRBV9 and TRBJ2-3, with D perhaps TRBD1 (6 bases). The germline V gene encodes CDR1 SGDLS and CDR2 YYNGEE. Trimming shortened V by 4 bases and J by 2 bases, and 14 bases separated the two germline ends. The CDR3 covers 15 residues. CDR3 in amino acids: CASSRGGQVTDTQYF. Here the CDR3 DNA reads TGTGCCAGCAGCCGAGGGGGACAAGTCACAGATACGCAGTATTTT.

This clonotype is medium-sized by share. The chain carries TRBV20-1 and TRBJ2-7; 9 bases line up with TRBD1. CDR3 size: 13 residues. CDR1 and CDR2 from the germline V gene are DFQATT and SNEGSKA (reference sequence). The trim removed 8 bases at V and 3 bases at J, leaving 8 bases unmatched. Here the CDR3 DNA reads TGCAGTCCAGGAGGACAGGGGCTCTACGAGCAGTACTTC. Protein product: CSPGGQGLYEQYF.

Of note for this clonotype: This may be a read error: a much more frequent sequence differs by one nucleotide. V is TRBV28 and J is TRBJ1-5, with D hard to call. Germline V CDR1 and CDR2: MDHEN, SYDVKM. Trimming left V 1 base short and J 3 bases short, with 13 bases between. The CDR3 consists of 16 residues. The DNA of the CDR3 is TGTGCCAGCAGTTTATCGTCAGGTTATAACAATCAGCCCCAGCATTTT. Its translation: CASSLSSGYNNQPQHF.